This T cell receptor beta chain originates from a study of HIV-infected patients and healthy controls. Background on the study: The CD4:CD8 ratio increased slightly in early therapy, but CD8 counts showed no consistent change. Total CDR3 counts per chain did not differ significantly between patients and controls.

This clonotype was counted ten times or more. Reverse transcription used 450 to 650 ng RNA and constant-region primers for alpha and beta. Each of the alpha and beta chains got its own library through chain-specific third strand synthesis with indices. Second strand DNA was synthesized using a primer at the SP2 site. TCRdb passed the 5' RACE reads through MiXCR, listing each CDR3 protein once. The sample carries fewer than 11,000 distinct CDR3 sequences, about 5.2% recorded once. Whole blood was used without fractionation, so all unsorted peripheral T cells were included. The V and J ends lost 2 bases and 4 bases respectively, with 12 bases between them. The germline gives CDR1 DFQATT, CDR2 SNEGSKA (reference sequence). CDR3 length: 14 residues.

Material: blood, obtained before antiretroviral therapy. The genes are TRBV20-1 and TRBJ2-1, with D possibly TRBD2 on 7 matching bases. This TCR derives from an adult with HIV infection. The CDR3 spells CSARMRGGYNEQFF. DNA of the CDR3: TGCAGTGCTAGAATGAGGGGGGGGTACAATGAGCAGTTCTTC.